This note documents a single T cell receptor beta chain sequence. Its antigen is still unknown. This entry comes from a study of radiotherapy plus CTLA-4 blockade in lung cancer. Findings and caveats of the study: Reportedly, early blood T cell clone dynamics best predicted response, with interferon-beta. TCR clones of tumor origin grew in blood after radiotherapy plus ipilimumab.

With V trimmed by 5 bases and J by 2 bases, 9 bases remained unmatched. Germline CDR1 and CDR2: LNHDA and SQIVND (reference sequence). This CDR3 has 16 residues. The assay was immunoSEQ multiplex PCR, and TCRdb's table has in-frame clones only and misses some. The profile shows approximately 80,000 clones, 60% to 85% of them singletons. This clonotype was sampled from a human donor with non-small cell lung cancer whose response to radiotherapy plus ipilimumab could not be evaluated. Some clones in this sample may be carry-over from other donors' samples. This sequence joins TRBV19 and TRBJ2-7; TRBD1 matches at 10 bases. The specimen comprised peripheral blood, sampled from a patient treated with radiotherapy plus ipilimumab. The CDR3 DNA sequence: TGTGCCAGTAGTCCCAGGGACAGGGGAAGCCCCTACGAGCAGTACTTC. Amino acid sequence: CASSPRDRGSPYEQYF.